This TCR beta chain was identified in a study of cytomegalovirus exposure and HLA in healthy donors. At collection, donors were nominally healthy, but unrecorded immune exposures were probable. Use of 60 Vbeta and 13 Jbeta primers characterized the PCR. Using immunoSEQ multiplex PCR, the repertoire was profiled, and TCRdb retains in-frame clones only, with some absent. This table holds 53,000 or so clones. CDR1 SNHLY and CDR2 FYNNEI come from the germline V gene. V was pared by 7 bases and J by 2 bases, with 15 bases between. The CDR3 contains 15 residues. General study results and limits: It was taken for granted in presence/absence analyses that sequencing depth across donors was roughly uniform.

As for this clone: Its antigen is undetermined.

V usage is TRBV2 and J usage is TRBJ1-3; no reliable D call. The sequencing sample was made of PBMCs. This TCR was recovered from a man aged 18 to 35 in good health and CMV-seropositive. Here the CDR3 reads CASKFTPEAGNTIYF. Here the CDR3 DNA reads TGTGCCAGCAAGTTCACACCCGAGGCTGGAAACACCATATATTTT.